This T cell receptor beta chain is from a study of T-cell memory formation after mild COVID-19. About the research overall: The TCR clusters were mostly specific to one donor. Points from the study as a whole: Among clones peaking at day 37 in the second wave, SARS-CoV-2 specificity remained unconfirmed. Clones contracting across day 15 to 85 had a balanced CD4/CD8 profile; later expanding clones leaned CD4+.

Using constant-segment primers, 5'RACE produced TCR alpha and TCR beta cDNA libraries carrying sample barcodes and UMIs. MiXCR was run by TCRdb on the 5' RACE reads, yielding one entry per CDR3 protein. The table records 300,000 to 350,000 distinct CDR3 sequences, 13% to 15% of them present only once. This clonotype came up a few times. Its target is not known. V shed 5 bases and J 3 bases; nucleotides not matched to a gene: 4. CDR1 SGHRS and CDR2 YFSETQ come from the germline V gene. This CDR3 is built from 13 residues. The V gene is TRBV5-1, the J gene TRBJ2-7; 8 positions match TRBD1. The sequence derives from a man aged 18 to 29 who had mild COVID-19 (a few samples of this study predate the infection). Cell type and time point are not known. The sample taken for sequencing was PBMCs or a T cell subset sorted from them (not recorded which). In DNA form, the CDR3 reads TGCGCCAGCAGACGGACAGGGATCTACGAGCAGTACTTC. It codes for CASRRTGIYEQYF.